These 9 T cell receptor beta chains were sequenced from one sample in a study of blood T cell repertoires in COVID-19. The method was immunoSEQ multiplex PCR; TCRdb's version includes in-frame clones alone and lacks a portion of them. In the table there are over 200,000 clones, 85% to 90% of which are singletons. Input material: PBMCs or T cells enriched from blood (not recorded which). The receptors here all came from a man aged 30-40 years who had been exposed to COVID-19.

This clone turned up a few times. The chain recombines TRBV11-2 with TRBJ1-1; D remains ambiguous. Germline V lookup: CDR1 SGHAT, CDR2 FQNNGV. The CDR3 is made up of 12 amino acids. Deletions cut 6 bases from V and 1 base from J, with 6 bases between. In nucleotides, the CDR3 is TGTGCCAGCAGGCACTGGAACACTGAAGCTTTCTTT. This translates into CASRHWNTEAFF.

The rearrangement uses TRBV5-1 and TRBJ2-1; 10 bases are a match to TRBD1. CDR3 size: 15 residues. With V trimmed by 4 bases and J by 7 bases, 8 bases remained unmatched. Looked up from germline, CDR1 is SGHRS and CDR2 is YFSETQ. The CDR3 reads CASSPTGGLVNEQFF. The CDR3 bases are TGCGCCAGCAGCCCGACAGGGGGCCTAGTAAATGAGCAGTTCTTC.

This chain uses TRBV4-1 with TRBJ1-6; 7 bases fit TRBD1. Germline V gene data show CDR1 as MGHRA and CDR2 as YSYEKL. V lost 5 bases to trimming and J lost 0 bases; unmatched junction nucleotides: 4. There are 16 residues in the CDR3. The CDR3 sequence is CASSYRGASYNSPLHF. For the CDR3, the DNA is TGCGCCAGCAGCTACAGGGGTGCCTCCTATAATTCACCCCTCCACTTT.

The CDR3 DNA follows: TGTGCCAGCAGCCCCCAGGGCCGTTCCGGCTCAAACGAGCAGTACTTC. Its protein is CASSPQGRSGSNEQYF. This chain connects TRBV9 to TRBJ2-7; D perhaps matches TRBD1 (5 bases). The germline V gene has CDR1 SGDLS and CDR2 YYNGEE. V was trimmed by 4 bases and J by 5 bases, leaving 22 bases between them. The CDR3 covers 16 residues.

The chain is built from TRBV11-2 and TRBJ2-6; D is possibly TRBD2 (6 bases). CDR1 and CDR2 (germline): SGHAT, FQNNGV. The CDR3 is made up of 16 amino acids. Trimming removed 5 bases at V and 0 bases at J, with 11 bases between. The CDR3 region has the DNA TGTGCCAGCAGCATCCTCGGGGGCTCTGGGGCCAACGTCCTGACTTTC. This gives the protein CASSILGGSGANVLTF. Based on the CDR3 plus reference TRBV11-2 and TRBJ2-6, the full variable domain is EAGVAQSPRYKIIEKRQSVAFWCNPISGHATLYWYQQILGQGPKLLIQFQNNGVVDDSQLPKDRFSAERLKGVDSTLKIQPAKLEDSAVYLCASSILGGSGANVLTFGAGSRLTVL.

The J gene is TRBJ2-1, the V gene TRBV2, with TRBD2 identical over 13 bases. The V segment lost 6 bases and the J segment 5 bases; nucleotides outside the gene matches: 7. The CDR3 totals 16 residues. Germline CDR1 reads SNHLY; CDR2 reads FYNNEI. The CDR3, as DNA: TGTGCCAGCAGGAACCCCGGGACTAGCGGGGACAATGAGCAGTTCTTC. Its protein is CASRNPGTSGDNEQFF. The complete variable domain, with remaining parts taken from reference TRBV2 and TRBJ2-1, reads EPEVTQTPSHQVTQMGQEVILRCVPISNHLYFYWYRQILGQKVEFLVSFYNNEISEKSEIFDDQFSVERPDGSNFTLKIRSTKLEDSAMYFCASRNPGTSGDNEQFFGPGTRLTVL.

V is TRBV29-1 and J is TRBJ1-4; tentative D call: TRBD1 (6 bases). The CDR3 contains 12 residues. The germline V and J ends were trimmed by 8 bases and 7 bases, with 14 bases remaining between them. The germline gives CDR1 SQVTM, CDR2 ANQGSEA. Written as DNA, the CDR3 is TGCAGCACAGACAGGCGGCTTGAAAAACTGTTTTTT. It encodes CSTDRRLEKLFF.

In this sample, this clone turned up once. V gene TRBV6-1 combines with J gene TRBJ1-2; D not certain. V gave up 0 bases and J gave up 0 bases, with 11 bases separating them. Germline CDR1 is MNHNS and CDR2 is SASEGT. The CDR3 runs 16 residues. The CDR3 DNA reads as TGTGCCAGCAGTGAAGCGTCTATCACGGCTAACTATGGCTACACCTTC. Protein sequence: CASSEASITANYGYTF.

This rearrangement joins TRBV6-5 to TRBJ1-4; D unresolved. Germline-derived CDR1 and CDR2 are MNHEY and SVGAGI. This CDR3 has 15 amino acids. Between the trimmed V and J ends, which lost 0 bases and 4 bases, there was a span of 9 bases. The CDR3 sequence: CASSYSFGNNEKLFF. For the CDR3, the DNA is TGTGCCAGCAGTTACTCGTTCGGGAATAATGAAAAACTGTTTTTT.